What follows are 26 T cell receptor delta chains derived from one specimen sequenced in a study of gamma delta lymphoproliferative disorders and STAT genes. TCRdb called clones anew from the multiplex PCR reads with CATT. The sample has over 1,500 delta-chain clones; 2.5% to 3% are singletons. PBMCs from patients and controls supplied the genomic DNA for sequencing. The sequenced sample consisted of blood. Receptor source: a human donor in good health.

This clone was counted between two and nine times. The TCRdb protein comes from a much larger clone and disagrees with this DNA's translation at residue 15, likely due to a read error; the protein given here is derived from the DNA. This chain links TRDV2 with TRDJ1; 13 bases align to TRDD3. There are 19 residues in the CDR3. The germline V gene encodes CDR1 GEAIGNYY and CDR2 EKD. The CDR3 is CACDTLVLGDTHYTGKLIF. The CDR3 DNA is TGTGCCTGTGACACCTTAGTACTGGGGGATACGCATTACACCGGTAAACTCATCTTT.

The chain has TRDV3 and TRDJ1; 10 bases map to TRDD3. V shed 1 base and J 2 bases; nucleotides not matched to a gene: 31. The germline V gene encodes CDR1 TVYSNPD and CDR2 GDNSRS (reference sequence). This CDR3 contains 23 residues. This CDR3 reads CAFTPSPFQTGGGGIRRTDKLIF. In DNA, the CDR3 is TGTGCCTTTACCCCCTCCCCCTTCCAAACGGGCGGGGGGGGGATACGCCGGACCGATAAACTCATCTTT.

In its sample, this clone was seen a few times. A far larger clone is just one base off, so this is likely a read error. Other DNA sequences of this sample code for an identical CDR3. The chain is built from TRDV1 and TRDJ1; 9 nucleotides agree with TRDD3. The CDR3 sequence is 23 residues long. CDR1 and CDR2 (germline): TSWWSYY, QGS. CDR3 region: CALGELVPGGVLLRGILDDKLIF. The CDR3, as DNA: TGTGCTCTTGGGGAACTAGTCCCCGGCGGTGTTCTCCTTCGGGGGATACTTGACGATAAACTCATCTTC.

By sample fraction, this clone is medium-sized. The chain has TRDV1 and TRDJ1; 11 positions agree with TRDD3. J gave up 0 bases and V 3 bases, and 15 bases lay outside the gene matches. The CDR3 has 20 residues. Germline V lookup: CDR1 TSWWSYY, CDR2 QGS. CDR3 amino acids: CALGEGGRLGDTPYTDKLIF. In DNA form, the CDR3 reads TGTGCTCTTGGGGAGGGGGGCCGCTTGGGGGATACGCCGTACACCGATAAACTCATCTTT.

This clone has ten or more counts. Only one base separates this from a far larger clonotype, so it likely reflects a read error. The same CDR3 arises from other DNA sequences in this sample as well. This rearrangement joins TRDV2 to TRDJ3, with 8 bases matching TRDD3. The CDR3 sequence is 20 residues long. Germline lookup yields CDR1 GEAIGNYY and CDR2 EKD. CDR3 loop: CACDTATGGPVTWDTRQMFF. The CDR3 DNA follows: TGTGCCTGTGACACCGCGACTGGGGGTCCCGTAACCTGGGACACTCGACAGATGTTTTTC.

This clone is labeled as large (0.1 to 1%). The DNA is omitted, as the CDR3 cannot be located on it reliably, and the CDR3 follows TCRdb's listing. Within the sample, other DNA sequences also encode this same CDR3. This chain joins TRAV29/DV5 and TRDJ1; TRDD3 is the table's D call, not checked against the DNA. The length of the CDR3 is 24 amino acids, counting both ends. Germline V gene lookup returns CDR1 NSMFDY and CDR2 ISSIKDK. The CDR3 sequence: CSVLLCSKRRPALLGGLYTDKLIF.

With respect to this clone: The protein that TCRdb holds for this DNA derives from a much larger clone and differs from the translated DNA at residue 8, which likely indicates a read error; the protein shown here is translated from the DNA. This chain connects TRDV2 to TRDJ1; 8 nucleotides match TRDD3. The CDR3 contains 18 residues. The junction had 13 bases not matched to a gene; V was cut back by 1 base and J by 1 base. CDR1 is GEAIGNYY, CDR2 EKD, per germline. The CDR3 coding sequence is TGTGCCTGTGACACGCTAACTGTGGGATACGCGGTCACCGATAAACTCATCTTT. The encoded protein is CACDTLTVGYAVTDKLIF.

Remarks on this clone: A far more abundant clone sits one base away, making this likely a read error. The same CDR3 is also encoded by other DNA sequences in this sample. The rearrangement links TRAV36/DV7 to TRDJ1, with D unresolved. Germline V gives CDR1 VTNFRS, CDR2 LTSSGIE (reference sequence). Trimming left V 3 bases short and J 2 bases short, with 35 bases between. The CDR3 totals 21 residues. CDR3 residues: CAVGASAEDCELRGWTDKLIF. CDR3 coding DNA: TGTGCTGTGGGCGCTTCTGCCGAGGACTGTGAACTCCGAGGATGGACCGATAAACTCATCTTT.

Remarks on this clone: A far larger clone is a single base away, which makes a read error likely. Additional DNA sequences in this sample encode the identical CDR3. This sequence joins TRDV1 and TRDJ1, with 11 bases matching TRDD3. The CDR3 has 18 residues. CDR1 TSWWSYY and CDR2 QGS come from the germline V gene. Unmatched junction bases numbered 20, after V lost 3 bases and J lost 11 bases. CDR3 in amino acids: CALGDSPPDWGIRHRLIF. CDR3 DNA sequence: TGTGCTCTTGGGGACTCTCCTCCTGATTGGGGGATACGCCACCGGCTCATCTTT.

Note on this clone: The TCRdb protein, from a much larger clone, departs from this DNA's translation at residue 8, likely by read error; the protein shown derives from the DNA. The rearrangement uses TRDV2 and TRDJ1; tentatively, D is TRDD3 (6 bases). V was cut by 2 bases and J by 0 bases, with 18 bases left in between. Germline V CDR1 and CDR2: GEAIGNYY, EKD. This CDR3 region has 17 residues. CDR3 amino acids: CACDIMGRIPYTDKLIF. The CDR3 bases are TGTGCCTGTGACATCATGGGGAGGATACCGTACACCGATAAACTCATCTTT.

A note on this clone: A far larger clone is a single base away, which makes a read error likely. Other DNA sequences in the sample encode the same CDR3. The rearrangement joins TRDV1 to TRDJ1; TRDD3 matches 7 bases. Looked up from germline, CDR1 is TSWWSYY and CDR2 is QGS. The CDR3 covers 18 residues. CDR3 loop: CALGEPTSWGLYTDKLIF. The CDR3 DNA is TGTGCCCTTGGGGAGCCTACTAGCTGGGGGTTATACACCGATAAACTCATCTTT.

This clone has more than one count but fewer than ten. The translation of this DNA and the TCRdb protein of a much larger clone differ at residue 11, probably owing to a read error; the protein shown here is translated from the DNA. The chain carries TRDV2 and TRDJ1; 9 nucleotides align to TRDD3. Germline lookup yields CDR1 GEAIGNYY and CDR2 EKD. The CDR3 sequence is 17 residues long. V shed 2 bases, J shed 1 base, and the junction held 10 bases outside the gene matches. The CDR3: CACDIMGGIPCTDKLIF. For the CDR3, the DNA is TGTGCCTGTGACATCATGGGGGGGATACCGTGCACCGATAAACTCATCTTT.

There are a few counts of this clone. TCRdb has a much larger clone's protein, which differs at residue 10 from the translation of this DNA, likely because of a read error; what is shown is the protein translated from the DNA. The CDR3 is CACDTIELGGSSWDTRQMFF. The DNA for the CDR3 is TGTGCCTGTGACACGATCGAACTGGGGGGAAGCTCCTGGGACACCCGACAGATGTTTTTC. The genes are TRDV2 and TRDJ3; TRDD3 matches 8 bases. The germline V gene encodes CDR1 GEAIGNYY and CDR2 EKD. Trimming at V came to 1 base and at J to 0 bases, leaving 10 bases not matched to a gene. The CDR3 spans 20 residues.

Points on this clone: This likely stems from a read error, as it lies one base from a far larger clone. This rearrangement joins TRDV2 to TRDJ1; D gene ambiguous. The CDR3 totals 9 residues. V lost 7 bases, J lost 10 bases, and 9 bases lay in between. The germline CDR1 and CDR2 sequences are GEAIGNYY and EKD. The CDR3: CAWSVGLIF. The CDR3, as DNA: TGTGCCTGGTCTGTGGGACTCATCTTT.

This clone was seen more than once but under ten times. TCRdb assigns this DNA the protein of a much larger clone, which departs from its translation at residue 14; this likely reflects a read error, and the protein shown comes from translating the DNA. The CDR3 DNA follows: TGTGCTCTTGGGGAATGGGACCTACAGATCCCTATTGGGGAATACAGGCGACTCATCTTT. Translated: CALGEWDLQIPIGEYRRLIF. J is TRDJ1 and V is TRDV1; D tentatively reads TRDD2 or TRDD3 (5 bases each). V was cut by 2 bases and J by 10 bases, with 35 bases left in between. The CDR3 spans 20 residues. Germline V gives CDR1 TSWWSYY, CDR2 QGS.

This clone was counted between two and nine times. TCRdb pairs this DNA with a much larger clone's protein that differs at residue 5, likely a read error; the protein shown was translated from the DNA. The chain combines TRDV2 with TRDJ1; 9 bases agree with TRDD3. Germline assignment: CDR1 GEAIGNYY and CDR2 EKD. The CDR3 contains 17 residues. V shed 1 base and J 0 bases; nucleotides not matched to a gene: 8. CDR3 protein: CACDTLGDRLYTDKLIF. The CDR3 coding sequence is TGTGCCTGTGACACTCTGGGGGATCGCCTATACACCGATAAACTCATCTTT.

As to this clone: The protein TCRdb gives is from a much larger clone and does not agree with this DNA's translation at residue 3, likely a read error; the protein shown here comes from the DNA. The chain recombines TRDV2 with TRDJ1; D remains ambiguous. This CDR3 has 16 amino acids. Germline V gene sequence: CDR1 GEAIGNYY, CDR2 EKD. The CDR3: CAYDPLGMAPYDKLIF. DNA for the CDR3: TGTGCCTATGACCCCCTAGGCATGGCTCCATACGATAAACTCATCTTT.

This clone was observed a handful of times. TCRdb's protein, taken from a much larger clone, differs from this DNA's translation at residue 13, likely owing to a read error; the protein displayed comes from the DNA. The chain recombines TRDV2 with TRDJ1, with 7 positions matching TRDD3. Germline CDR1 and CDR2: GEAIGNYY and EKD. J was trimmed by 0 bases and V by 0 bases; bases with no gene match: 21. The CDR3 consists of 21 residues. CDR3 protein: CACDTVSGGARTYKYTDKLIF. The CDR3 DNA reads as TGTGCCTGTGACACCGTAAGTGGGGGAGCCCGGACCTACAAGTACACCGATAAACTCATCTTT.

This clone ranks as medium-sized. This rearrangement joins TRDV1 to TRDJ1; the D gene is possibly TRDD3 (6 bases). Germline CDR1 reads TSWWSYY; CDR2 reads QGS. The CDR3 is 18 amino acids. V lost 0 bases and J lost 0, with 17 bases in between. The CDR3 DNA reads TGTGCTCTTGGGGAACTTGGAGTGGGGGGACCGTACACCGATAAACTCATCTTT. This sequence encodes CALGELGVGGPYTDKLIF.

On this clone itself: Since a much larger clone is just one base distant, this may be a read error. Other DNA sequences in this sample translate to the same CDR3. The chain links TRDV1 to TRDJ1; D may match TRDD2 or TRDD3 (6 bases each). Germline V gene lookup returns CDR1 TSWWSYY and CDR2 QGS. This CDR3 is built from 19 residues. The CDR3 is CALGVHPSSYLGITDKLIF. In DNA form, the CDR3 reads TGTGCTCTTGGGGTCCATCCATCCTCCTACTTGGGGATTACCGATAAGCTCATCTTT.

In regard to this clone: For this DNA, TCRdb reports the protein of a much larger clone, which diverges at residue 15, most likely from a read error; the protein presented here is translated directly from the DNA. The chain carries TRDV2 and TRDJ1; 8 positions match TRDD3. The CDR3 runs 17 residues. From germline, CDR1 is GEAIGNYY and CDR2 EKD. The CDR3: CACDGLGTTGGTDKFIF. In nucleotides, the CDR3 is TGTGCCTGTGACGGATTGGGGACTACTGGGGGGACCGATAAATTCATCTTT.

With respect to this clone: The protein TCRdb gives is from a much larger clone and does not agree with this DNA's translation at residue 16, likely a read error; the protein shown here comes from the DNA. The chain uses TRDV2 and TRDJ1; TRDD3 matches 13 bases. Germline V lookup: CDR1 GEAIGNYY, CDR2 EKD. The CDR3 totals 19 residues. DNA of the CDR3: TGTGCCTGTGACACCTTAGTACTGGGGGATACGCATTACACCGATAGACTCATCTTT. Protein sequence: CACDTLVLGDTHYTDRLIF.

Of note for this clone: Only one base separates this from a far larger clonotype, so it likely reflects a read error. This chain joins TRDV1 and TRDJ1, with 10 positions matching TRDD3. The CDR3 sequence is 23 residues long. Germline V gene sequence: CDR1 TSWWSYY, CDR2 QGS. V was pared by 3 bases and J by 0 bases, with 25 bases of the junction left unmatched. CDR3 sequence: CALGEPHSYASGGYYGYTDKLIF. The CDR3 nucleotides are TGTGCTCTTGGGGAGCCCCACTCCTACGCCAGTGGGGGATACTACGGGTACACCGATAAACTCATCTTT.

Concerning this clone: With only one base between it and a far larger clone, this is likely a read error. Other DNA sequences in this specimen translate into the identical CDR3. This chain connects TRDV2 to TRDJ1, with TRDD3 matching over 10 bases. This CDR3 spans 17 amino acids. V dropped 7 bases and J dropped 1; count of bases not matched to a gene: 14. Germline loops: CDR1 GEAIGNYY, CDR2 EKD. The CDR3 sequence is CACEATGGSEGTDKLIF. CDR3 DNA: TGTGCCTGCGAGGCCACTGGGGGATCAGAGGGCACCGATAAACTCATCTTT.

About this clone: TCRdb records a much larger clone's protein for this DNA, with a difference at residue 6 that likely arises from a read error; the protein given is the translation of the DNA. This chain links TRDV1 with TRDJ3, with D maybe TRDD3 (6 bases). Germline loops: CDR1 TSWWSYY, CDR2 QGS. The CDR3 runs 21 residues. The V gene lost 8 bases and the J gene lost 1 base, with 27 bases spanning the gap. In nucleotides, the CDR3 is TGTGCTCTTAGCCCGGCGGAGTGGGGATCAGGATGGTCCTGGGACACCCGACAGATGTTTTTC. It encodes CALSPAEWGSGWSWDTRQMFF.

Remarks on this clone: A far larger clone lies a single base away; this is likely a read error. The CDR3 here is CSVLMCSKPSLPTGGMFLNTDKLIF. The CDR3 DNA reads TGCAGTGTACTTATGTGCAGCAAACCCAGCCTTCCTACGGGGGGGATGTTTCTAAACACCGATAAACTCATCTTT. V is TRAV29/DV5 and J is TRDJ1; 9 bases match TRDD2. The germline V gene encodes CDR1 NSMFDY and CDR2 ISSIKDK. CDR3 length: 25 residues. The complete variable domain, with remaining parts taken from reference TRAV29/DV5 and TRDJ1, reads DQQVKQNSPSLSVQEGRISILNCDYTNSMFDYFLWYKKYPAEGPTFLISISSIKDKNEDGRFTVFLNKSAKHLSLHIVPSQPGDSAVYFCSVLMCSKPSLPTGGMFLNTDKLIFGKGTRVTVEP.